This is a list of T cell receptor beta chains from one sample in a study of blood T cell repertoires in COVID-19. Libraries were prepared by immunoSEQ multiplex PCR; TCRdb keeps only in-frame clonotypes and omits some of them. The sample lists about 210,000 clones, almost 85% seen once, with approximately 8.1% in the top ten. Sequenced input: peripheral blood. The source of these receptors is a woman aged 45-65 years with active or convalescent COVID-19. The CDR3 runs from the conserved cysteine through the conserved F or W. The order of the fields is D gene, V gene, clone size, J gene, CDR3 DNA, CDR3 protein. D genes are given only for firm matches. Clone size is shown for a subset of rows, as once, few, many or a class of expanded clone.

.	TRBV11-3	.	TRBJ1-3	TGTGCCAGCAGTAAGAGGGGGGGAGAGTCTGGAAACACCATATATTTT	CASSKRGGESGNTIYF
.	TRBV21-1	.	TRBJ1-3	TGTGCCAGCAGCAAAGCACGGGGTCCGGGGGGTGGAAACACCATATATTTT	CASSKARGPGGGNTIYF
.	TRBV29-1	once	TRBJ1-1	TGCAGCGTGAGACAGGCCATGAACACTGAAGCTTTCTTT	CSVRQAMNTEAFF
.	TRBV24-1	.	TRBJ1-5	TGTGCCACCAGTGTAAGGGGAAATCAGCCCCAGCATTTT	CATSVRGNQPQHF
TRBD1	TRBV2	.	TRBJ1-5	TGTGCCAGCAGGGACAGGGGCCCCATGTCCCAGCATTTT	CASRDRGPMSQHF
.	TRBV28	.	TRBJ2-2	TGTGCCAGCAGTTCCCTCACCAGACAGGGAGCGGGCTGGAACACCGGGGAGCTGTTTTTT	CASSSLTRQGAGWNTGELFF
TRBD2	TRBV29-1	few	TRBJ2-5	TGCAGCGTTGAAAGCGGGGGAGAGACCCAGTACTTC	CSVESGGETQYF
TRBD1	TRBV19	once	TRBJ1-2	TGTGCCAGTAGTATTAGGGACAGCTCCTATGGCTACACCTTC	CASSIRDSSYGYTF
.	TRBV28	few	TRBJ1-1	TGTGCCACCTGGCGGGGGGCGAACACTGAAGCTTTCTTT	CATWRGANTEAFF
TRBD1	TRBV28	.	TRBJ1-1	TGTGCCAGCAGTCCAGACAGGGGGCGAGCTTTCTTT	CASSPDRGRAFF
.	TRBV28	.	TRBJ2-5	TGTGCCAGCCACCAGGGATCAGAGACCCAGTACTTC	CASHQGSETQYF
.	TRBV19	.	TRBJ2-3	TGTGCCAGTAGTAAGCCAGGTAGAAGCACAGATACGCAGTATTTT	CASSKPGRSTDTQYF
TRBD1	TRBV19	.	TRBJ1-1	TGTGCCAGTAGGGCCTGGACAGGGGATGGCACTGAAGCTTTCTTT	CASRAWTGDGTEAFF
.	TRBV28	once	TRBJ2-7	TGTGCCAGCAGTCTCGGAGGGAACTCCTACGAGCAGTACTTC	CASSLGGNSYEQYF
TRBD1	TRBV11-2	.	TRBJ1-6	TGTGCCAGCAGCTTAGCAGGGACAGGGGATTCACCCCTCCACTTT	CASSLAGTGDSPLHF
TRBD2	TRBV11-2	.	TRBJ2-6	TGTGCCAGCAGCTTACTACTAGCGGGAGGTGGGGCCAACGTCCTGACTTTC	CASSLLLAGGGANVLTF
.	TRBV6-5	few	TRBJ2-1	TGTGCCAGCATGGTCCGGACTACGAATGAGCAGTTCTTC	CASMVRTTNEQFF
TRBD1	TRBV3-1/TRBV3-2	once	TRBJ1-5	TGTGCCAGCAGCCAAGGGACAGGGGTCCAGCCCCAGCATTTT	CASSQGTGVQPQHF
TRBD2	TRBV5-6	.	TRBJ2-1	TGTGCCAGCAGCTTGGTTGGGACTAGCGGGGCCGCGCGGCAGTTCTTC	CASSLVGTSGAARQFF
.	TRBV6-5	.	TRBJ1-1	TGTGCCAGCAGTAAAATCGGGAACACTGAAGCTTTCTTT	CASSKIGNTEAFF
TRBD1	TRBV19	.	TRBJ2-7	TGTGCCAGTAGTTGGACAGGGACCTACGAGCAGTACTTC	CASSWTGTYEQYF
.	TRBV2	once	TRBJ2-3	TGTGCCAGCGGGCGAAGTACACCTCCCACAGATACGCAGTATTTT	CASGRSTPPTDTQYF
TRBD2	TRBV5-4	.	TRBJ2-3	TGTGCCAGCAGCTCGGGACTAGCGGGAGGTTACCGAGATACGCAGTATTTT	CASSSGLAGGYRDTQYF
TRBD1	TRBV2	.	TRBJ1-6	TGTGCCAGCACTCCGGGACAGACTAATTCACCCCTCCACTTT	CASTPGQTNSPLHF
TRBD2	TRBV4-1	few	TRBJ2-7	TGCGCCAGCAGCCACGGTACTAGCGGGGGCTACGAGCAGTACTTC	CASSHGTSGGYEQYF
TRBD1	TRBV24-1	.	TRBJ1-4	TGTGCCACCAGTGATTCGGTCGGACAGGCTACAACTAATGAAAAACTGTTTTTT	CATSDSVGQATTNEKLFF
.	TRBV28	.	TRBJ1-2	TGTGCCAGCACCGGGGACTACCGTGGCTACACCTTC	CASTGDYRGYTF